At least ten counts were recorded for the clone carrying this T cell receptor (beta chain). The antigen is unknown. Amplified regions were TCR beta CDR3 sequences from RNA transcripts. First-round RT-PCR of the TCR CDR3 relied on the HTBI primer set. TCRdb called the multiplex PCR reads again in MiXCR, with one record for every CDR3 protein. The sample has 370,000 or so distinct CDR3 sequences, about a sixth seen once. This sample stems from a study of T cells in Graves' hyperthyroidism and ophthalmopathy. Study as a whole: Peripheral blood was obtained at initial diagnosis, preceding any treatment.

Overall study findings and caveats: Ophthalmopathy and stable hyperthyroidism were told apart by a 13 V-J model.

The hyperthyroidism patients had all been newly diagnosed, and their disease duration was under 2 months. Their ages ranged from 18 to 65 years. Orbital computed tomography, thyroid ultrasound, serum thyroxine and TRAb, and clinical symptoms together informed the diagnoses. V shed 6 bases, J shed 0 bases, and the junction held 1 base outside the gene matches. The CDR3 extends over 13 amino acids. Germline V gives CDR1 SGHAT, CDR2 FQNNGV. The chain uses TRBV11-2 and TRBJ1-1; 7 nucleotides line up with TRBD1. The origin of this receptor is a woman aged 18-29 years with Graves' hyperthyroidism that later progressed to Graves' ophthalmopathy. The sequencing input was blood. CDR3 sequence: CASRDRMNTEAFF. In DNA, the CDR3 is TGTGCCAGCAGGGACAGGATGAACACTGAAGCTTTCTTT. Full variable domain (rest looked up from reference TRBV11-2 and TRBJ1-1): EAGVAQSPRYKIIEKRQSVAFWCNPISGHATLYWYQQILGQGPKLLIQFQNNGVVDDSQLPKDRFSAERLKGVDSTLKIQPAKLEDSAVYLCASRDRMNTEAFFGQGTRLTVV.